Listed below are T cell receptor beta chains from one sample, sequenced in a study of CD8 T cells in ankylosing spondylitis. Via MiXCR, TCRdb re-called the 5' RACE reads, giving one row per CDR3 protein. The sample yields approximately 400,000 distinct CDR3 sequences, 15% to 20% seen once. The specimen sequenced was blood, either unsorted or a sorted T cell fraction (not recorded which). The receptors originated from a male donor with ankylosing spondylitis. Each CDR3 is given with its conserved first and last residue. D genes are given only for firm matches. Clone sizes are given selectively: once, few, many, or a class where the clone is expanded.

clone_size j_call v_call d_call cdr3_nt cdr3_aa
. TRBJ2-5 TRBV12-3/TRBV12-4 TRBD2 TGTGCCAGCAGTGGGACTAGCGGGGGCTCGGGGACCCAGTACTTC CASSGTSGGSGTQYF
. TRBJ1-5 TRBV20-1 . TGCAGTGCTAGAGATCAAAGAATCAATCAGCCCCAGCATTTT CSARDQRINQPQHF
few TRBJ2-7 TRBV4-1 . TGCGCCAGCAGCCAAGTCGGGGGCTCGGAAGCGCGGCAGTACTTC CASSQVGGSEARQYF
. TRBJ2-7 TRBV2 . TGTGCCAGCACAGAACGGGGCGGGTTCGCTTACGAGCAGTACTTC CASTERGGFAYEQYF
. TRBJ2-5 TRBV9 . TGTGCCAGCAGCGTAGCTTGGGGGGAAGAGACCCAGTACTTC CASSVAWGEETQYF
few TRBJ2-5 TRBV11-2 TRBD2 TGTGCCACCAGACTAGCGGGGTGGGAGACCCAGTACTTC CATRLAGWETQYF
. TRBJ2-1 TRBV11-2 TRBD2 TGTGCCAGCAGCTTGGCGGCTAGCGGGCAGTTCTTC CASSLAASGQFF
many TRBJ2-3 TRBV20-1 TRBD2 TGCAGTGCTAGTTATAGTAGCGGGAGCACAGATACGCAGTATTTT CSASYSSGSTDTQYF
few TRBJ2-7 TRBV11-3 . TGTGCCAGCAGCTTAGATGGTGGGCAGTACGAGCAGTACTTC CASSLDGGQYEQYF
few TRBJ1-2 TRBV20-1 TRBD1 TGCAGTGCTAGAGTTGACAGGGGTCTCTATGGCTACACCTTC CSARVDRGLYGYTF
once TRBJ2-1 TRBV19 TRBD2 TGTGCCAGAAGCCCTGGACTAGCGGGTTGGGATGAGCAGTTCTTC CARSPGLAGWDEQFF
few TRBJ1-2 TRBV28 TRBD1 TGTGCCAGCAGCCCCCAGGGGACAGGGGCCTATGGCTACACCTTC CASSPQGTGAYGYTF
. TRBJ1-4 TRBV4-1 . TGCGCCAGCAGCCAAAACTCCGGCCTCTTGAATGAAAAACTGTTTTTT CASSQNSGLLNEKLFF
once TRBJ1-4 TRBV5-1 . TGCGCCAGCAGCTTGGCGACAGGGTTTTTT CASSLATGFF
. TRBJ1-2 TRBV14 . TGTGCCAGCAGCCAGCGGCAGTTCTATGGCTACACCTTC CASSQRQFYGYTF
. TRBJ2-7 TRBV5-4 TRBD2 TGTGCCAGCAGCTTCTATAGCGGGGCTACCTACGAGCAGTACTTC CASSFYSGATYEQYF
. TRBJ1-1 TRBV6-1 . TGTGCCAGCAGCGACAGTTGGGACACTGAAGCTTTCTTT CASSDSWDTEAFF
. TRBJ2-5 TRBV20-1 . TGCAGTGCTAGAGTACAAGGGTTTTCAGAGACCCAGTACTTC CSARVQGFSETQYF
. TRBJ2-1 TRBV6-5 TRBD2 TGTGCCAGCAGTTACCCCCTAGCGGACCACAATGAGCAGTTCTTC CASSYPLADHNEQFF
few TRBJ2-7 TRBV18 . TGTGCCAGCAGCCCGGCGGGTGGCTACGAGCAGTACTTC CASSPAGGYEQYF
. TRBJ2-1 TRBV10-3 TRBD1 TGTGCCATCAGTGAGCTTAGGGACAGGGCAGGTGAGCAGTTCTTC CAISELRDRAGEQFF
. TRBJ1-4 TRBV5-5 . TGTGCCAGCAGCCAATCGGGCCGTATTGAAAAACTGTTTTTT CASSQSGRIEKLFF
. TRBJ1-6 TRBV20-1 . TGCAGTGGAAGGACCGGAGGATATAATTCACCCCTCCACTTT CSGRTGGYNSPLHF
few TRBJ2-6 TRBV28 . TGTGCCAGCAGTACAACAGGGACTGGGGCCAACGTCCTGACTTTC CASSTTGTGANVLTF
many TRBJ1-2 TRBV12-3/TRBV12-4 TRBD1 TGTGCCAGCAGTTTATCGGGACAGCGCCTAATGAACTACACCTTC CASSLSGQRLMNYTF
. TRBJ2-3 TRBV7-2 . TGTGCCAGCAGCTCCCAGACTAGCACAGATACGCAGTATTTT CASSSQTSTDTQYF
few TRBJ2-7 TRBV12-3/TRBV12-4 . TGTGCCAGCAGCCCTGACAGTCCCTACGAGCAGTACTTC CASSPDSPYEQYF
few TRBJ2-3 TRBV15 TRBD1 TGTGCCACCGGCCGCAGATACAGGGGTATGGCAGATACGCAGTATTTT CATGRRYRGMADTQYF
few TRBJ2-3 TRBV7-9 . TGTGCCAGCAGCCAAGGTTCTGCAGGGGACCGCACAGATACGCAGTATTTT CASSQGSAGDRTDTQYF
. TRBJ1-5 TRBV20-1 . TGCAGTGGCCAGGCTCCGGGGCTCTTTTTTTTGAGCAATCAGCCCCAGCATTTT CSGQAPGLFFLSNQPQHF
. TRBJ2-7 TRBV28 TRBD2 TGTGCCAGCAGTTTCGCCCGACTAGCAGAATACGAGCAGTACTTC CASSFARLAEYEQYF
many TRBJ2-3 TRBV12-3/TRBV12-4 . TGTGCCAGCAGTATTGAGGTTACGCAGTATTTT CASSIEVTQYF
few TRBJ2-1 TRBV12-3/TRBV12-4 TRBD1 TGTGCCAGCAGCGGGACAGGGAAGGGTTACAATGAGCAGTTCTTC CASSGTGKGYNEQFF
. TRBJ1-5 TRBV5-1 TRBD1 TGCGCCAGCAGCCCTACAGGGGACTACAATCAGCCCCAGCATTTT CASSPTGDYNQPQHF
many TRBJ1-1 TRBV10-3 . TGTGCCATCAGTCTTGGAGAGGGTTCTGAAGCTTTCTTT CAISLGEGSEAFF
. TRBJ1-1 TRBV27 . TGTGCCAGCAGGGGCCGGGGGGCACAGAACACTGAAGCTTTCTTT CASRGRGAQNTEAFF
. TRBJ1-2 TRBV29-1 . TGCAGCGTTGAAGGGACACCCGATAACTATGGCTACACCTTC CSVEGTPDNYGYTF
. TRBJ2-4 TRBV21-1 . TGTGCCAGCAGCAAAGGTTGGAACCTGTTAGCCAAAAACATTCAGTACTTC CASSKGWNLLAKNIQYF
many TRBJ2-1 TRBV12-3/TRBV12-4 . TGTGCCAGCAGTTTAGCGGGGAGGGGGGAGCAGTTCTTC CASSLAGRGEQFF
. TRBJ2-1 TRBV6-1 TRBD2 TGTGCCAGCAGTACCCGGGGTGGGGGGGCCTACAATGAGCAGTTCTTC CASSTRGGGAYNEQFF